The sequence of this T cell receptor beta chain was determined in a study of long-term antiretroviral therapy in people with HIV. Findings and caveats of the study: ART adherence, viral resistance and therapy changes went undocumented. Clones showing expansion before ART dominated the repertoire at all time points.

The germline V gene encodes CDR1 MNHNY and CDR2 SVGAGI (reference sequence). The CDR3 is 15 residues long. The junction had 4 bases not matched to a gene; V was cut back by 4 bases and J by 2 bases. Each donor had at least one pre-ART and at least two post-ART PBMC samples. Every one of the participants with HIV received treatment in the United States. The libraries were made with immunoSEQ v3.0 at survey level. Data came from immunoSEQ multiplex PCR; TCRdb stores just in-frame clones and leaves some out. The sample consists of some 27,000 clones, about 85% of them appearing once. Comments on this clone: Its antigen is undetermined.

Sample: unsorted PBMCs, taken 3 years after starting antiretroviral therapy. The chain has TRBV6-6 and TRBJ2-7, with 11 bases lining up with TRBD2. This clonotype was obtained from a man aged 35 to 55 with HIV. The CDR3 loop reads CASSSISGGAYEQYF. CDR3 DNA: TGTGCCAGCAGTTCGATTAGCGGGGGGGCCTACGAGCAGTACTTC.